The following is a T cell receptor (beta chain) sequence with its context. As yet, its antigen is unknown. This sample was taken from a study of molecular identifiers for immune sequencing clone quantification. General observations from the study: It was shown that clones above 20 RNA copies held over 97% of effector molecules, but under 1% in naive cells.

V gave up 5 bases and J gave up 1 base, with 16 bases separating them. Germline CDR1 and CDR2: SGHNT and YENEEA. The CDR3 sequence is 16 residues long. Via MiXCR, TCRdb re-called the PCR reads, giving one row per CDR3 protein. The sample holds 250,000 to 350,000 distinct CDR3 sequences, over 20% seen once. The source is a human donor in good health. Some libraries in this study had Jurkat cell RNA spiked in. This chain connects TRBV11-3 to TRBJ2-3; TRBD2 is a possible D gene (6 bases). Input material: naive CD8+ T cells from blood, with Jurkat cell RNA spiked in. Subset of the sample: FACS-sorted CD8+CD4-CCR7+CD45RA+ naive T cells. The CDR3 coding sequence is TGTGCCAGCAGCCACACCGGGGGAGTCGGCACAGATACGCAGTATTTT. Its translation is CASSHTGGVGTDTQYF.